Reported below is one T cell receptor (beta chain). Which cohort a participant joined came from the clinical history participants gave. Measured with immunoSEQ multiplex PCR; TCRdb has only the in-frame clones, and not every one. The sample consists of about 370,000 clones, about 89% of them appearing once. This record comes from a study of blood T cell repertoires in COVID-19. Overall study: T cells, B-cell-depleted T cells, or PBMCs supplied cDNA or gDNA.

The length of the CDR3 is 15 residues. Trimming stripped 2 bases from V and 6 bases from J, with 17 bases between. CDR1 is LGHNA and CDR2 is YSLEER in the germline V gene. This chain uses TRBV4-3 with TRBJ2-7; possible D gene TRBD1, 5 bases. The sequenced sample was PBMCs or T cells enriched from blood (not recorded which). The sequence was collected from a woman aged 40 to 55 who had been exposed to COVID-19. For the CDR3, the DNA is TGCGCCAGCAGCCAAAATGATTACCAGGGAACCGAGCAGTACTTC. Translation: CASSQNDYQGTEQYF.